This T cell receptor (beta chain) was sequenced for a study of blood T cell repertoires in COVID-19. At the level of the study: PBMCs, B-cell-depleted T cells, or T cells provided the cDNA or gDNA that made up the material.

Seattle enrolled patients during active infection and tracked them longitudinally. As handled by the study authors: Nucleated cell counts were estimated from reference gene primer amplification. TCRdb's copy holds only in-frame clones and misses some; the assay was immunoSEQ multiplex PCR. The V and J calls and clone size were taken over from that table, and D and trimming were inferred from the DNA. The profile covers some 50,000 clones, with approximately 93% appearing a single time and more than 0.8% taken by the ten largest. The clonotype was recovered from a man aged 55 to 69 with COVID-19, enrolled during active disease. Sequencing was done on a sample of peripheral blood.

CDR3 protein: CATSEGDRGRNEQFF. Written as DNA, the CDR3 is TGTGCCACCAGTGAGGGGGACAGGGGTAGGAATGAGCAGTTCTTC. The chain links TRBV24-1 to TRBJ2-1; 10 nucleotides agree with TRBD1. The CDR3 length is 15 residues. The J segment lost 7 bases and the V segment lost 4 bases, leaving 6 bases of the junction unmatched. Germline V gene sequence: CDR1 KGHDR, CDR2 SFDVKD.